This T cell receptor beta chain was sequenced in a study of regulatory T cells in long-lasting Graves disease. For the study at large: More than 5 years of antithyroid drugs with positive TSH receptor antibodies defined persistent Graves' disease. General study results and limits: Owing to a sample size that was small, accuracy may have been reduced. The study found TRBV28, TRBJ1-2 and TRBJ2-5 favored in persistent disease.

Unmatched junction bases numbered 7, after V lost 6 bases and J lost 7 bases. This CDR3 region has 13 residues. Germline CDR1 reads SNHLY; CDR2 reads FYNNEI. About this clonotype: Its antigen is not known.

Time point of the sample: persistent/refractory GD, antithyroid drugs over 5 years with positive TRAb. PBMC RNA was the source of the TCR library. Arm-PCR of CDR3 regions and iRepertoire HTBI primers were the basis on which TCR beta libraries were built. MiXCR, applied by TCRdb to the multiplex PCR reads, yields one record per CDR3 protein. Altogether roughly 490,000 distinct CDR3 sequences are present, about 20% being singletons, with the ten largest covering roughly 14%. The rearrangement uses TRBV2 and TRBJ1-1; 8 bases agree with TRBD1. This sample comprised peripheral blood mononuclear cells (PBMCs), obtained when the disease was refractory, from a patient treated with antithyroid drugs. This clonotype was sampled from a female donor with Graves disease. The CDR3 reads CASRISGGGEAFF. The DNA of the CDR3 is TGTGCCAGCAGGATCTCAGGGGGCGGTGAAGCTTTCTTT.